These T cell receptor beta chains were read from a single sample in a study of cytomegalovirus exposure and HLA in healthy donors. Method: immunoSEQ multiplex PCR; TCRdb's copy keeps in-frame clones and lacks some. The table has tens of thousands of clones, about 94% seen once. The material sequenced was PBMCs. The receptors shown here come from a young man in good health and CMV-seropositive. Each CDR3 is given with its conserved first and last residue. Each record gives: J gene, clone size, V gene, CDR3 protein. Part of the rows lack a size; the others show once, few, many or a class for expanded clones.

J gene: TRBJ1-6
clone size: .
V gene: TRBV2
CDR3 protein: CASSGQAGLNNSPLHF

J gene: TRBJ2-7
clone size: .
V gene: TRBV14
CDR3 protein: CASRHGAQYEQYF

J gene: TRBJ2-2
clone size: .
V gene: TRBV30
CDR3 protein: CAWSPFPGELFF

J gene: TRBJ1-2
clone size: .
V gene: TRBV18
CDR3 protein: CASSLGTDRGWGGYTF

J gene: TRBJ2-1
clone size: .
V gene: TRBV28
CDR3 protein: CASSLTATYNEQFF

J gene: TRBJ2-3
clone size: few
V gene: TRBV4-2
CDR3 protein: CASSQDRVAQYF

J gene: TRBJ1-3
clone size: .
V gene: TRBV14
CDR3 protein: CASSQEIPRPNTDDISNTIYF

J gene: TRBJ2-2
clone size: .
V gene: TRBV6-5
CDR3 protein: CASSSGTGTGELFF

J gene: TRBJ2-7
clone size: .
V gene: TRBV18
CDR3 protein: CASSPLRTGFYEQYF

J gene: TRBJ2-5
clone size: once
V gene: TRBV10-1
CDR3 protein: CASSPGQRGFQETQYF

J gene: TRBJ2-7
clone size: .
V gene: TRBV27
CDR3 protein: CASSPGPGQGGWEQYF

J gene: TRBJ2-7
clone size: .
V gene: TRBV11-3
CDR3 protein: CASSFGLAGAYEQYF

J gene: TRBJ2-3
clone size: .
V gene: TRBV27
CDR3 protein: CASSRGRIPDTQYF

J gene: TRBJ2-7
clone size: .
V gene: TRBV28
CDR3 protein: CASSLTGSVYEQYF

J gene: TRBJ2-1
clone size: .
V gene: TRBV6-5
CDR3 protein: CASSYRAGVEQFF

J gene: TRBJ2-2
clone size: .
V gene: TRBV5-4
CDR3 protein: CASSLYGELFF

J gene: TRBJ2-7
clone size: .
V gene: TRBV27
CDR3 protein: CASAPNRDGEQYF

J gene: TRBJ1-2
clone size: .
V gene: TRBV4-1
CDR3 protein: CASSQAPRGTGLF

J gene: TRBJ2-2
clone size: .
V gene: TRBV10-1
CDR3 protein: CASSPTGYSGELFF

J gene: TRBJ1-2
clone size: .
V gene: TRBV7-6
CDR3 protein: CASSPRTGGRYGYTF

J gene: TRBJ1-1
clone size: .
V gene: TRBV7-3
CDR3 protein: CASSTGVNTEAFF

J gene: TRBJ1-5
clone size: .
V gene: TRBV10-3
CDR3 protein: CAISGNNQPQHF

J gene: TRBJ2-7
clone size: .
V gene: TRBV10-1
CDR3 protein: CASSLGEAYEQYF

J gene: TRBJ1-1
clone size: .
V gene: TRBV19
CDR3 protein: CASSGDSRHTEAFF

J gene: TRBJ1-6
clone size: .
V gene: TRBV27
CDR3 protein: CASRGAGRVYAYNSPLHF

J gene: TRBJ2-7
clone size: .
V gene: TRBV28
CDR3 protein: CASRGTSGLSYEQYF

J gene: TRBJ2-7
clone size: .
V gene: TRBV7-9
CDR3 protein: CASSLALGEGRNEQYF

J gene: TRBJ2-1
clone size: .
V gene: TRBV9
CDR3 protein: CASSAVPYPGTSGYNEQFF

J gene: TRBJ1-2
clone size: .
V gene: TRBV5-5
CDR3 protein: CASSLGGADGYTF

J gene: TRBJ2-2
clone size: once
V gene: TRBV11-1
CDR3 protein: CASSLSQGWTGELFF

J gene: TRBJ1-3
clone size: .
V gene: TRBV28
CDR3 protein: CASSYPDRRSGNTIYF

J gene: TRBJ1-3
clone size: .
V gene: TRBV6-6
CDR3 protein: CASSYPGQGEGNTIYF

J gene: TRBJ2-5
clone size: .
V gene: TRBV7-8
CDR3 protein: CASSFPGQGGETQYF

J gene: TRBJ2-4
clone size: .
V gene: TRBV2
CDR3 protein: CASLGRGGGLAKNIQYF

J gene: TRBJ2-1
clone size: .
V gene: TRBV5-1
CDR3 protein: CASTTGTYNEQFF

J gene: TRBJ1-2
clone size: .
V gene: TRBV11-2
CDR3 protein: CASSPLSGALYGYTF

J gene: TRBJ2-1
clone size: once
V gene: TRBV6-4
CDR3 protein: CASSEDTYNEQFF

J gene: TRBJ2-3
clone size: once
V gene: TRBV29-1
CDR3 protein: CSVEFWTGEGATDTQYF

J gene: TRBJ2-7
clone size: .
V gene: TRBV6-5
CDR3 protein: CASSAGTGVTYEQYF

J gene: TRBJ2-2
clone size: few
V gene: TRBV29-1
CDR3 protein: CSVRIWTGGDTGELFF

J gene: TRBJ2-7
clone size: .
V gene: TRBV5-5
CDR3 protein: CASSRGGSGTYEQYF

J gene: TRBJ1-4
clone size: once
V gene: TRBV28
CDR3 protein: CASSLDRFGKLFF

J gene: TRBJ1-6
clone size: .
V gene: TRBV30
CDR3 protein: CACRRDSHSPLHF

J gene: TRBJ2-7
clone size: .
V gene: TRBV11-2
CDR3 protein: CASSRLPYEQYF

J gene: TRBJ2-1
clone size: .
V gene: TRBV18
CDR3 protein: CASSLGAGGEQFF

J gene: TRBJ2-3
clone size: .
V gene: TRBV7-6
CDR3 protein: CASSLAGLAGVGTDTQYF

J gene: TRBJ1-5
clone size: .
V gene: TRBV18
CDR3 protein: CASSPPSGTQNQPQHF

J gene: TRBJ1-2
clone size: .
V gene: TRBV2
CDR3 protein: CASFSRGPNYGYTF

J gene: TRBJ2-1
clone size: .
V gene: TRBV11-2
CDR3 protein: CASSLMGLAANEQFF

J gene: TRBJ2-3
clone size: .
V gene: TRBV27
CDR3 protein: CASSLGQGSDTQYF

J gene: TRBJ2-5
clone size: .
V gene: TRBV15
CDR3 protein: CATSVGLSQETQYF

J gene: TRBJ1-3
clone size: .
V gene: TRBV2
CDR3 protein: CASSPQGGGNTIYF

J gene: TRBJ2-7
clone size: .
V gene: TRBV6-5
CDR3 protein: CASRGWGTGGNEQYF

J gene: TRBJ2-1
clone size: .
V gene: TRBV5-4
CDR3 protein: CASGRDNSYNEQFF